A selection of T cell receptor beta chains follows, all from one sample in a study of T cells in Graves' hyperthyroidism and ophthalmopathy. TCRdb used MiXCR to reprocess the multiplex PCR reads, holding one entry per CDR3 protein. Here the sample spans a few hundred thousand distinct CDR3 sequences, about a sixth being singletons. Sequencing was performed on blood. These receptors came from a man aged 35 to 55 with Graves' hyperthyroidism. The CDR3 runs from the conserved cysteine through the conserved F or W. The D gene is left open where the match is weak. Some rows mark clone size as missing; the rest say once, few, many or name a class of expanded clone.

v_gene	abundance	j_gene	d_gene	CDR3aa	CDR3nt
TRBV7-2	many	TRBJ2-1	TRBD1	CASSLEQGASSYNEQFF	TGTGCCAGCAGCTTAGAACAGGGGGCTAGCTCCTACAATGAGCAGTTCTTC
TRBV12-3/TRBV12-4	NA	TRBJ2-7	NA	CGSSQDWNPYEQYF	TGTGGCAGCAGCCAAGATTGGAACCCCTACGAGCAGTACTTC
TRBV2	NA	TRBJ2-3	TRBD2	CASYGLAGGASTDTQYF	TGTGCCAGCTACGGCCTAGCGGGAGGCGCGAGCACAGATACGCAGTATTTT
TRBV12-3/TRBV12-4	many	TRBJ1-5	TRBD1	CASRGTGNQPQHF	TGTGCCAGCAGGGGGACAGGGAATCAGCCCCAGCATTTT
TRBV7-9	NA	TRBJ1-4	NA	CASSLEGRAREKLFF	TGTGCCAGCAGCTTAGAAGGCAGGGCTCGTGAAAAACTGTTTTTT
TRBV18	many	TRBJ2-3	NA	CASSPGHTDTQYF	TGTGCCAGCTCACCAGGGCACACAGATACGCAGTATTTT
TRBV9	many	TRBJ2-5	TRBD1	CASSPVWAGGRETQYF	TGTGCCAGCAGCCCAGTTTGGGCAGGGGGTAGGGAGACCCAGTACTTC
TRBV6-2/TRBV6-3	NA	TRBJ2-2	NA	CASSYQGPGELFF	TGTGCCAGCAGTTACCAGGGTCCCGGGGAGCTGTTTTTT
TRBV20-1	NA	TRBJ1-1	NA	CSAARGGSTEAFF	TGCAGTGCTGCCCGGGGGGGGAGCACTGAAGCTTTCTTT
TRBV27	NA	TRBJ1-1	NA	CASSLGGELNTEAFF	TGTGCCAGCAGTTTGGGGGGGGAACTGAACACTGAAGCTTTCTTT
TRBV7-9	NA	TRBJ2-2	NA	CASSLSGPQLAGELFF	TGTGCCAGCAGCTTATCCGGGCCCCAATTGGCCGGGGAGCTGTTTTTT
TRBV30	many	TRBJ1-5	NA	CAWSSKGGQPQHF	TGTGCCTGGAGTTCTAAGGGCGGCCAGCCCCAGCATTTT